Included here is one T cell receptor (beta chain) sequence, with context. Its antigen is undetermined. This entry belongs to a study of cytomegalovirus exposure and HLA in healthy donors. Study-level information: A later analysis reported the same platform for the roughly 120 validation repertoires and the roughly 700 first-cohort repertoires. The study, taken as a whole, reports: Many donors carried some public TCRs, although rarity characterized most TCR sequences.

Sequencing used immunoSEQ multiplex PCR; TCRdb keeps in-frame clones, though not all of them. This table holds 50,000 to 80,000 clones, over 85% found once. Germline V lookup: CDR1 SNHLY, CDR2 FYNNEI. V was trimmed by 1 base and J by 8 bases, leaving 12 bases between them. The CDR3 has 14 amino acids. The clonotype originates from a woman between 18 and 30 years old in good health and CMV-seropositive. The rearrangement uses TRBV2 and TRBJ2-1; possible D gene TRBD1, 5 bases. The specimen was PBMCs. The CDR3 loop reads CASSEDDSRHEQFF. The CDR3 coding sequence is TGTGCCAGCAGTGAAGACGACAGTCGCCATGAGCAGTTCTTC.